This T cell receptor (beta chain) was obtained from a study of chemoradiotherapy in HPV16-positive cancers. This CDR3 region has 14 residues. Per the germline V gene, CDR1 is MGHDK and CDR2 is SYGVNS. The V end lost 2 bases, the J end lost 10 bases, and 17 bases lay between the germline ends. The repertoire was sequenced with immunoSEQ multiplex PCR; TCRdb's copy has only in-frame clones and lacks some. Of about 67,000 clones detected, roughly 90% appear once; the ten largest clones hold 4.2%. The receptor comes from a human donor with HPV-associated anogenital cancer. The specimen comprised blood, sampled from a patient who underwent chemoradiotherapy. The chain recombines TRBV25-1 with TRBJ1-2, with no clear D. Here the CDR3 DNA reads TGTGCCAGCAGTGAACTACAGAATCCAAACTACTACACCTTC. Its translation is CASSELQNPNYYTF.